Reported below is one T cell receptor beta chain. Trimming removed 3 bases from V and 6 bases from J, with 10 bases in between. Germline-derived CDR1 and CDR2 are LNHNV and YYDKDF (reference sequence). The length of the CDR3 is 13 residues. The record originates from a study of human T cells and chemical hapten exposure. Study-wide background: From small differences in pooled library volume came most of the variation in per-sample TCR yields.

Unique molecular identifiers were attached to individual cDNA molecules within the library. Per the original methods: Individual samples carried between roughly 20,000 and 690,600 TCRs, with approximately 100,000 as the median. TCRdb fed the reads into MiXCR, producing one record per CDR3 protein. In this record, the V and J calls reflect TCRdb's handling and not the investigators' own analysis. The sample yields around 120,000 distinct CDR3 sequences, 8.5% to 9% seen once. Unfractionated whole blood yielded the extracted total RNA. Sequenced sample: whole blood. The chain has TRBV15 and TRBJ2-3; the D gene could be TRBD1 or TRBD2 (5 bases each). The receptor comes from a human donor in good health. Some clones in this sample may be carry-over from other donors' samples. The CDR3 here is CATSRPWGDTQYF. DNA for the CDR3: TGTGCCACCAGCAGGCCGTGGGGGGATACGCAGTATTTT.